The source of this T cell receptor (beta chain) is a study of tumor-infiltrating lymphocytes in localized non-small cell lung cancer. Sequencing was performed with immunoSEQ multiplex PCR; in TCRdb, only in-frame clones are kept and a portion is missing. The sample has some 7,000 clones, about 67% seen once. The receptor was isolated from a human donor with non-small cell lung cancer. What was sequenced was lung tumor tissue.

The CDR3 nucleotides are TGTGCCATCAGTGCTCGGGAGACTGAAGCTTTCTTT. Translation: CAISARETEAFF. V usage is TRBV10-3 and J usage is TRBJ1-1; D is unclear. V shed 4 bases and J shed 5 bases, with 8 bases lying between them. Germline CDR1 ENHRY, CDR2 SYGVKD. The CDR3 sequence is 12 residues long.